The 26 T cell receptor beta chains below were found in one sample sequenced in a study of T cell responses to AZD1222 COVID-19 vaccine. Assay used: immunoSEQ multiplex PCR; TCRdb lists only in-frame clones, some missing. There are 90,000 to 150,000 clones in the sample; around nine tenths occur only once, and 3% to 4% lies in the top ten. Material: peripheral blood, obtained on day 0 of AZD1222 vaccination. The receptors here all came from an adult in good health.

The V gene is TRBV3-1 (or the pseudogene TRBV3-2), the J gene TRBJ1-5, with TRBD1 as a possible D gene (5 bases). From germline, CDR1 is LGHDT and CDR2 YNNKEL (reference sequence). V gave up 2 bases and J gave up 6 bases, with 14 bases separating them. The CDR3 runs 15 residues. The CDR3 loop reads CASSQRRQLGQPQHF. The CDR3 DNA reads as TGTGCCAGCAGCCAACGGAGACAGTTAGGTCAGCCCCAGCATTTT.

The CDR3 loop is CASSLGAGGYTEAFF. Here the CDR3 DNA reads TGCGCCAGCAGCTTGGGCGCAGGTGGTTACACTGAAGCTTTCTTT. The chain combines TRBV5-1 with TRBJ1-1, with unresolved D. Germline assignment: CDR1 SGHRS and CDR2 YFSETQ. Trimming stripped 0 bases from V and 3 bases from J, with 12 bases between. The CDR3 loop spans 15 amino acids.

The chain links TRBV18 to TRBJ2-5; maybe TRBD1 (6 bases). Germline values: CDR1 KGHSH, CDR2 LQKENI. Trimming removed 6 bases at V and 4 bases at J, with 12 bases between. The CDR3 extends over 13 amino acids. CDR3 coding DNA: TGTGCCAGCTCTTCCCGAGGGGGAGAGACCCAGTACTTC. Protein product: CASSSRGGETQYF.

The V gene is TRBV7-2, the J gene TRBJ1-2; D is possibly TRBD1 (5 bases). CDR3 size: 14 residues. Trimming cost V 5 bases and J 4 bases, with 14 bases left between them. Germline CDR1 SGHTA, CDR2 FQGNSA. The CDR3 DNA is TGTGCCAGCAGCCCTAAGGCAGGGCGCTATGGCTACACCTTC. This translates into CASSPKAGRYGYTF.

The chain combines TRBV6-4 with TRBJ2-3; 11 bases agree with TRBD2. CDR1 and CDR2 (germline): MRHNA, SNTAGT. The CDR3 spans 15 residues. V was pared by 3 bases and J by 8 bases, with 7 bases of the junction left unmatched. The CDR3 loop is CASSELAGALGTQYF. In DNA form, the CDR3 reads TGTGCCAGCAGTGAACTAGCGGGGGCCCTGGGTACGCAGTATTTT.

The J gene is TRBJ1-5, the V gene TRBV18, with a tentative D call TRBD1 (6 bases). Germline assignment: CDR1 KGHSH and CDR2 LQKENI. The germline V and J ends were trimmed by 3 bases and 1 base, with 10 bases remaining between them. CDR3 length: 15 amino acids. The CDR3 loop is CASSPGGQSNQPQHF. In nucleotides, the CDR3 is TGTGCCAGCTCACCCGGAGGACAGAGCAATCAGCCCCAGCATTTT.

The J gene is TRBJ1-5, the V gene TRBV5-8, with 8 nucleotides matching TRBD1. This CDR3 spans 18 amino acids. J gave up 2 bases and V 0 bases, and 10 bases lay outside the gene matches. The V gene's germline CDR1 is SGHTS and CDR2 YDEGEE. This CDR3 reads CASSLEFGRGQGNQPQHF. The CDR3 DNA reads TGTGCCAGCAGCTTGGAGTTCGGCAGGGGGCAAGGCAATCAGCCCCAGCATTTT.

The chain uses TRBV12-3 or TRBV12-4 and TRBJ2-1, with D unclear. The V gene lost 5 bases and the J gene lost 10 bases, with 9 bases spanning the gap. This CDR3 is 11 amino acids long. The DNA of the CDR3 is TGTGCCAGCAGTATGCTAGTGGAGCAGTTCTTC. Translation: CASSMLVEQFF.

The chain links TRBV10-1 to TRBJ2-5, with D hard to call. Trimming took off 0 bases at V and 2 bases at J, with 4 bases between the two ends. The CDR3 is 13 amino acids. From germline, CDR1 is WNHNN and CDR2 SYGVQD (reference sequence). CDR3 DNA sequence: TGCGCCAGCAGTGAGTCTGGGCAAGAGACCCAGTACTTC. Encoded protein: CASSESGQETQYF.

The CDR3 nucleotides read TGTGCCAGTACCCCAGGGGGGACGGACCGATACAATGAGCAGTTCTTC. Translation gives CASTPGGTDRYNEQFF. The rearrangement joins TRBV19 to TRBJ2-1; D might be TRBD1 (7 bases). V was shortened by 7 bases and J by 4 bases, with 20 bases between the two germline ends. This CDR3 region has 16 residues. In germline, CDR1 is LNHDA, CDR2 SQIVND (reference sequence).

This clone was counted between two and nine times. The V and J genes are TRBV13 and TRBJ1-5; 8 bases fit TRBD1. Germline CDR1 is PRHDT and CDR2 is FYEKMQ (reference sequence). The CDR3 covers 16 residues. Trimming removed 5 bases from V and 2 bases from J; junction bases left unmatched: 8. CDR3 coding DNA: TGTGCCAGCAGCCGGAGGACAGGGTCAGGCAATCAGCCCCAGCATTTT. This translates into CASSRRTGSGNQPQHF.

The chain employs TRBV9 and TRBJ1-1, with D perhaps matching TRBD1 (5 bases). The V end lost 4 bases, the J end lost 3 bases, and 10 bases lay between the germline ends. The germline CDR1 and CDR2 sequences are SGDLS and YYNGEE. This CDR3 spans 13 amino acids. DNA for the CDR3: TGTGCCAGCAGCCCGGGGGATTACACTGAAGCTTTCTTT. It specifies CASSPGDYTEAFF.

This chain links TRBV27 with TRBJ1-3; 8 bases agree with TRBD1. With V trimmed by 6 bases and J by 0 bases, 10 bases remained unmatched. The CDR3 has 17 amino acids. Germline CDR1 is MNHEY and CDR2 is SMNVEV (reference sequence). CDR3: CASSPQGAIFSGNTIYF. In DNA, the CDR3 is TGTGCCAGCAGCCCCCAGGGGGCGATATTCTCTGGAAACACCATATATTTT.

The chain employs TRBV5-8 and TRBJ2-2; D might be TRBD2 (5 bases). The CDR3 sequence is 15 residues long. V lost 1 base and J 3 bases, leaving 10 bases between the germline ends. CDR1 is SGHTS and CDR2 is YDEGEE in the germline V gene. CDR3 protein: CASSLWLGDTGELFF. The DNA for the CDR3 is TGTGCCAGCAGCTTGTGGCTGGGAGACACCGGGGAGCTGTTTTTT. Looking up the rest from reference TRBV5-8 and TRBJ2-2 gives the full variable domain: EAGVTQSPTHLIKTRGQQATLRCSPISGHTSVYWYQQALGLGLQFLLWYDEGEERNRGNFPPRFSGRQFPNYSSELNVNALELEDSALYLCASSLWLGDTGELFFGEGSRLTVL.

The chain links TRBV7-9 to TRBJ2-5, with D maybe TRBD1 (6 bases). Looked up from germline, CDR1 is SEHNR and CDR2 is FQNEAQ (reference sequence). The CDR3 length is 15 residues. Deletions cut 5 bases from V and 3 bases from J, with 16 bases between. DNA of the CDR3: TGTGCCAGCAGCCAGGGGACGGTGGCTGAAGAGACCCAGTACTTC. Amino acids: CASSQGTVAEETQYF.

The gene calls are TRBV11-2 and TRBJ1-1, with a tentative D call TRBD1 (6 bases). Looked up from germline, CDR1 is SGHAT and CDR2 is FQNNGV. Trimming pared 1 base from V and 5 bases from J, leaving 11 bases between. This CDR3 is 14 amino acids long. CDR3 residues: CASSLAEGGTEAFF. DNA of the CDR3: TGTGCCAGCAGCTTAGCAGAGGGGGGGACTGAAGCTTTCTTT.

This clone turned up a few times. The chain is built from TRBV5-1 and TRBJ2-1, with 8 bases fitting TRBD2. CDR1 and CDR2 from the germline V gene are SGHRS and YFSETQ. The CDR3 runs to 15 residues. V gave up 0 bases and J gave up 2 bases; unmatched junction bases: 1. CDR3 loop: CASSLDSGTYNEQFF. CDR3 in DNA: TGCGCCAGCAGCTTGGATAGCGGGACCTACAATGAGCAGTTCTTC. Together with reference TRBV5-1 and TRBJ2-1, the CDR3 gives the full variable domain: KAGVTQTPRYLIKTRGQQVTLSCSPISGHRSVSWYQQTPGQGLQFLFEYFSETQRNKGNFPGRFSGRQFSNSRSEMNVSTLELGDSALYLCASSLDSGTYNEQFFGPGTRLTVL.

This chain joins TRBV5-6 and TRBJ2-7, with D tentatively TRBD1 (5 bases). There are 17 residues in the CDR3. Germline CDR1 is SGHDT and CDR2 is YYEEEE. V lost 0 bases and J 5 bases, leaving 21 bases between the germline ends. This CDR3 is CASSLVREFTAMNEQYF. CDR3 coding DNA: TGTGCCAGCAGCTTGGTCAGGGAATTTACGGCGATGAACGAGCAGTACTTC.

This sequence joins TRBV2 and TRBJ2-6; 7 bases line up with TRBD2. The CDR3 is made up of 16 amino acids. CDR1 and CDR2 from the germline V gene are SNHLY and FYNNEI. Trimming removed 8 bases from V and 4 bases from J; junction bases left unmatched: 11. CDR3 in DNA: TGTGCCAGCCTTGGGGAGGGTATCTCGGGGGCCAACGTCCTGACTTTC. Protein sequence: CASLGEGISGANVLTF.

This chain uses TRBV11-2 with TRBJ2-5, with 8 bases fitting TRBD2. CDR1 and CDR2 from the germline V gene are SGHAT and FQNNGV. J was trimmed by 6 bases and V by 4 bases; bases with no gene match: 13. This CDR3 has 16 residues. The CDR3 reads CASSYTRGGRVKTQYF. The DNA of the CDR3 is TGTGCCAGCAGCTATACTCGGGGGGGCCGTGTAAAGACCCAGTACTTC.

V usage is TRBV10-3 and J usage is TRBJ1-5, with D unresolved. Germline V gene data show CDR1 as ENHRY and CDR2 as SYGVKD. V lost 2 bases and J 6 bases, leaving 11 bases between the germline ends. CDR3 length equals 14 residues. CDR3 region: CAISEGLERQPQHF. CDR3 nucleotides: TGTGCCATCAGTGAGGGATTGGAGCGTCAGCCCCAGCATTTT.

This sequence joins TRBV19 and TRBJ2-7; tentatively, D is TRBD1 (6 bases). Per germline, CDR1 LNHDA and CDR2 SQIVND (reference sequence). This CDR3 is built from 14 residues. V lost 4 bases to trimming and J lost 6 bases, with 16 bases between them. The CDR3 nucleotides are TGTGCCAGTAGTACCTACCCAACAGGGTTCGAGCAGTACTTC. This sequence encodes CASSTYPTGFEQYF.

The gene calls are TRBV2 and TRBJ2-1; D may be TRBD2 (8 bases). The germline V gene has CDR1 SNHLY and CDR2 FYNNEI. Trimming took off 2 bases at V and 0 bases at J, with 29 bases between the two ends. This CDR3 is 22 amino acids long. The CDR3 DNA sequence: TGTGCCAGCAGTGAACCTGGGACACCCTCTGGGACAGCGGGGGCCTCCTACAATGAGCAGTTCTTC. Translating gives CASSEPGTPSGTAGASYNEQFF.

V and J are TRBV3-1 (or the pseudogene TRBV3-2) and TRBJ2-2; tentatively, D is TRBD2 (5 bases). Germline V gives CDR1 LGHDT, CDR2 YNNKEL (reference sequence). This CDR3 has 15 residues. V lost 3 bases and J lost 5, with 13 bases in between. The CDR3 DNA follows: TGTGCCAGCAGCCACAACGGGGTGGGAACCGGGGAGCTGTTTTTT. Its protein product is CASSHNGVGTGELFF.

The rearrangement joins TRBV11-2 to TRBJ2-1; 11 nucleotides agree with TRBD2. This CDR3 is 15 amino acids long. Germline CDR1 SGHAT, CDR2 FQNNGV. V dropped 5 bases and J dropped 8; count of bases not matched to a gene: 8. CDR3 nucleotides: TGTGCCAGCAGCCACCTCGGGACTAGCGGCTATGAGCAGTTCTTC. Translating gives CASSHLGTSGYEQFF.

This clone appeared once. The rearrangement joins TRBV7-9 to TRBJ1-5; TRBD1 aligns across 8 bases. Germline V gene data show CDR1 as SEHNR and CDR2 as FQNEAQ (reference sequence). The CDR3 extends over 16 amino acids. Trimming cost V 6 bases and J 9 bases; bases outside gene matches: 16. As DNA, the CDR3 is TGTGCCAGCAGTCTCTACCGGGACAGGCTATTGAGGCCCCAGCATTTT. It encodes CASSLYRDRLLRPQHF.